This T cell receptor (beta chain) is drawn from a study of PD-1 blockade in classical Hodgkin lymphoma. Notes on this clone: Its antigen is undetermined.

The sample's time point: cycle 4 day 1 (C4D1), after 6 weeks of nivolumab. Each and every patient relapsed after autologous stem cell transplantation, and patients got differing brentuximab vedotin exposure. Investigators isolated CD4+ T cells from thawed PBMCs through magnetic negative selection. Some clones are missing from TCRdb's copy, which holds only in-frame ones; the method was immunoSEQ multiplex PCR. The sample lists roughly 29,000 clones, roughly 85% occurring once. Findings and limits, study-wide: Diversity similar to that of newly diagnosed patients was seen at baseline in complete responders.

V was pared by 5 bases and J by 2 bases, with 4 bases of the junction left unmatched. CDR3 size: 15 residues. Germline V gene data show CDR1 as LNHDA and CDR2 as SQIVND (reference sequence). This chain connects TRBV19 to TRBJ2-7; the match to TRBD1 covers 12 bases. The origin of this receptor is a human donor with classical Hodgkin lymphoma. This sample comprised CD4+ T cells from blood, obtained before the fourth cycle of nivolumab. The CDR3 here is CASSLGTGGTYEQYF. As DNA, the CDR3 is TGTGCCAGTAGTTTAGGGACAGGGGGCACCTACGAGCAGTACTTC. Looking up the rest from reference TRBV19 and TRBJ2-7 gives the full variable domain: DGGITQSPKYLFRKEGQNVTLSCEQNLNHDAMYWYRQDPGQGLRLIYYSQIVNDFQKGDIAEGYSVSREKKESFPLTVTSAQKNPTAFYLCASSLGTGGTYEQYFGPGTRLTVT.